This T cell receptor (beta chain) is from a study of blood T cell repertoires in COVID-19. Study-wide context: From the United States, Italy and Spain came samples of acute and convalescent COVID-19. Nucleic acid was either cDNA or gDNA, and it came from T cells, B-cell-depleted T cells, or PBMCs.

In the original analysis: Reference gene primer amplification gave nucleated cell count estimates. Assay: immunoSEQ multiplex PCR; the TCRdb copy retains only in-frame clones and omits some. V, J and clone size are taken as reported in that table, and D and trimming were inferred from the DNA itself. The sample shows some 240,000 clones, around 80% of them seen only once. The germline V gene has CDR1 ENHRY and CDR2 SYGVKD. The CDR3 is made up of 15 amino acids. The V segment lost 4 bases and the J segment 6 bases; nucleotides outside the gene matches: 3. Specimen: peripheral blood. This sequence was found in a human donor in a cohort sampled during active COVID-19. V gene TRBV10-3 combines with J gene TRBJ1-4, with 12 bases matching TRBD1. The CDR3 region is CAISGGQGADEKLFF. The CDR3 DNA is TGTGCCATCAGTGGGGGACAGGGGGCTGATGAAAAACTGTTTTTT.